The sequence of this T cell receptor beta chain was determined in a study of blood T cell repertoires in COVID-19. Produced via immunoSEQ multiplex PCR; TCRdb's table is partial and in-frame only. The sample lists roughly 79,000 clones, roughly 90% seen once, with approximately 4.5% in the top ten. The length of the CDR3 is 14 residues. Per germline, CDR1 MNHEY and CDR2 SVGAGI. J lost 13 bases, V lost 4 bases, and 12 bases had no gene match. The source is a man aged 50-60 years with active COVID-19. The chain combines TRBV6-5 with TRBJ2-4; 8 bases are a match to TRBD2. The sequencing sample was made of peripheral blood. The CDR3, as DNA: TGTGCCAGCAGTTCTGACCGGGGGGGGCTTAAACAGTACTTC. Translated: CASSSDRGGLKQYF.